These 3 T cell receptor beta chains came from one sample sequenced in a study of graft-versus-host responses after intestinal transplantation. Measured with immunoSEQ multiplex PCR; TCRdb has only the in-frame clones, and not every one. Here the sample spans tens of thousands of clones, around 93% being singletons. Their target antigens are unknown. The sample here was unstimulated CD8+ T cells sorted from spleen or lymph node cells, taken before transplant. The receptors stem from a human donor who was the organ donor for an intestinal transplant.

The V and J genes are TRBV28 and TRBJ2-5; 8 positions match TRBD1. The last part of the DNA fits TRBJ2-7 better; the J call may be wrong. The CDR3 spans 16 residues. Germline CDR1 reads MDHEN; CDR2 reads SYDVKM. The CDR3: CASSFSGQEISYEQYF. The CDR3 nucleotides are TGTGCCAGCAGTTTCTCGGGACAGGAGATCTCCTACGAGCAGTACTTC.

The chain links TRBV7-8 to TRBJ2-3, with TRBD2 identical over 12 bases. V shed 5 bases, J shed 2 bases, and the junction held 8 bases outside the gene matches. This CDR3 region has 17 residues. Germline V lookup: CDR1 SGHVS, CDR2 FQNEAQ. DNA for the CDR3: TGTGCCAGCAGCCTCCGACTAGCGGGAGAAGCCACAGATACGCAGTATTTT. Residues: CASSLRLAGEATDTQYF.

CDR3: CASSDGLNTEAFF. The CDR3 DNA is TGCGCCAGCAGTGATGGTCTGAACACTGAAGCTTTCTTT. V and J are TRBV10-1 and TRBJ1-1; no clear D gene. Germline V gives CDR1 WNHNN, CDR2 SYGVQD (reference sequence). This CDR3 is 13 amino acids long. The germline V and J ends were trimmed by 3 bases and 0 bases, with 5 bases remaining between them.